This T cell receptor beta chain was profiled in a study of blood T cell repertoires in COVID-19. Study details: The study drew acute and convalescent COVID-19 samples from the United States, Italy and Spain.

Original processing methods: The assay estimated nucleated cells by amplifying reference gene primers. Assay: immunoSEQ multiplex PCR; the TCRdb copy retains only in-frame clones and omits some. V and J calls and clone size follow that table, whereas D and trimming were derived from the DNA. The repertoire holds around 340,000 clones, around 88% seen once, with about 7% in the top ten. The CDR3 extends over 18 amino acids. The ends were cut back, 0 bases at V and 1 base at J, with 16 bases in the middle. Germline CDR1 SGHTA, CDR2 FQGNSA. The chain combines TRBV7-2 with TRBJ1-3; TRBD1 is a possible D gene (6 bases). This sequence originates from a woman between 55 and 75 years old with COVID-19, enrolled during active disease. Specimen: peripheral blood. The DNA of the CDR3 is TGTGCCAGCAGCTTAGCAGGGGGAAGTGGGGGTTCTGGAAACACCATATATTTT. Protein sequence: CASSLAGGSGGSGNTIYF.